The 29 T cell receptor beta chains in this list originate from one sample, sequenced in a study of blood T cell repertoires in COVID-19. The data were produced by immunoSEQ multiplex PCR, yet TCRdb's version contains in-frame clones alone and is incomplete. Of about 190,000 clones in the sample, less than 85% were seen once. Specimen: peripheral blood. These receptors came from a man aged 50-60 years who had recovered from COVID-19.

This chain joins TRBV5-1 and TRBJ2-7; TRBD2 agrees at 12 bases. From germline, CDR1 is SGHRS and CDR2 YFSETQ. The CDR3 contains 17 residues. V was pared by 0 bases and J by 3 bases, with 7 bases of the junction left unmatched. The CDR3 DNA reads TGCGCCAGCAGCTTGGCCCAAGGACTAGCGGGAATCTACGAGCAGTACTTC. It specifies CASSLAQGLAGIYEQYF.

The CDR3, as DNA: TGTGCCACCAGTGATTTGATTAGCGGGAGTGAAAATGAGCAGTTCTTC. Translation: CATSDLISGSENEQFF. The chain links TRBV24-1 to TRBJ2-1, with 9 bases fitting TRBD2. Losses at the gene ends were 0 bases for V and 7 bases for J; bases not matched to a gene: 6. This CDR3 has 16 residues. Germline values: CDR1 KGHDR, CDR2 SFDVKD.

The chain links TRBV5-1 to TRBJ1-4; TRBD1 aligns across 10 bases. The V and J ends lost 5 bases and 3 bases, in that order; junction bases with no gene match: 10. This CDR3 contains 17 residues. Germline lookup yields CDR1 SGHRS and CDR2 YFSETQ. CDR3 in amino acids: CASRTGGAVNPNEKLFF. CDR3 coding DNA: TGCGCCAGCAGGACAGGGGGCGCGGTCAATCCTAATGAAAAACTGTTTTTT.

The chain employs TRBV7-3 and TRBJ1-1, with a weak D call TRBD1 (6 bases). V lost 6 bases to trimming and J lost 4 bases, with 12 bases between them. In germline, CDR1 is SGHTA, CDR2 FQGTGA. The CDR3 spans 13 residues. CDR3: CASSKTGTTEAFF. CDR3 bases: TGTGCCAGCAGTAAAACAGGGACCACTGAAGCTTTCTTT.

The chain recombines TRBV5-1 with TRBJ1-3; TRBD1 is a possible D gene (5 bases). The length of the CDR3 is 16 residues. From germline, CDR1 is SGHRS and CDR2 YFSETQ. V was pared by 4 bases and J by 0 bases, with 14 bases between. In DNA, the CDR3 is TGCGCCAGCAGCAGCAGCGGGGGGGTCTCTGGAAACACCATATATTTT. Protein: CASSSSGGVSGNTIYF.

The chain recombines TRBV20-1 with TRBJ1-5; 8 bases align to TRBD1. The CDR3 runs 16 residues. With V trimmed by 3 bases and J by 7 bases, 14 bases remained unmatched. Germline CDR1 and CDR2: DFQATT and SNEGSKA (reference sequence). DNA for the CDR3: TGCAGTGCTAGTGGGACAGGAGCAGGATCGTCGCAGCCCCAGCATTTT. Amino acid sequence: CSASGTGAGSSQPQHF.

The V call is TRBV24-1, the J call TRBJ2-7; TRBD1 aligns across 7 bases. V lost 2 bases and J lost 6; bases outside the gene matches: 9. The CDR3 totals 15 residues. Germline CDR1 is KGHDR and CDR2 is SFDVKD. The CDR3 DNA is TGTGCCACCAGTGATTCGCGTACGACAGGGAGCGAGCAGTACTTC. This encodes CATSDSRTTGSEQYF.

This chain joins TRBV20-1 and TRBJ2-3; D may be TRBD1 (7 bases). The V and J ends lost 3 bases and 7 bases respectively, with 17 bases between them. There are 14 residues in the CDR3. Germline lookup yields CDR1 DFQATT and CDR2 SNEGSKA (reference sequence). The CDR3 sequence is CSASLQGGRNTQYF. The CDR3 DNA reads TGCAGTGCTAGTCTCCAGGGGGGCCGTAATACGCAGTATTTT.

This chain connects TRBV18 to TRBJ2-5, with 10 nucleotides matching TRBD1. V shed 2 bases, J shed 4 bases, and the junction held 4 bases outside the gene matches. CDR1 is KGHSH, CDR2 LQKENI, per germline. This CDR3 has 15 residues. CDR3 DNA sequence: TGTGCCAGCTCACCAGGGACAGGGGAGTCAGAGACCCAGTACTTC. Translation: CASSPGTGESETQYF.

The chain is built from TRBV6-5 and TRBJ2-7; tentative D call: TRBD1 (5 bases). Trimming stripped 6 bases from V and 3 bases from J, with 15 bases between. This CDR3 contains 14 residues. Germline V CDR1 and CDR2: MNHEY, SVGAGI. The CDR3 loop is CASSLGQFYYEQYF. The DNA for the CDR3 is TGTGCCAGCAGCCTCGGACAATTTTACTACGAGCAGTACTTC.

The genes are TRBV28 and TRBJ1-1; 7 nucleotides line up with TRBD1. CDR1 is MDHEN, CDR2 SYDVKM, per germline. The CDR3 consists of 12 residues. V was clipped by 4 bases and J by 11 bases; unmatched bases: 7. The CDR3 nucleotides read TGTGCCAGCAGTTCGGAGACAGGGACGGCTTTCTTT. Translated, it gives CASSSETGTAFF. Drawing the rest from reference TRBV28 and TRBJ1-1, the complete variable domain is DVKVTQSSRYLVKRTGEKVFLECVQDMDHENMFWYRQDPGLGLRLIYFSYDVKMKEKGDIPEGYSVSREKKERFSLILESASTNQTSMYLCASSSETGTAFFGQGTRLTVV.

The CDR3 nucleotides are TGCAGTGCTAGTTCCGGTAGCGGAGGAACCGGGGAGCTGTTTTTT. As protein: CSASSGSGGTGELFF. This chain links TRBV20-1 with TRBJ2-2; possible D gene TRBD2, 6 bases. The V gene's germline CDR1 is DFQATT and CDR2 SNEGSKA (reference sequence). Trimming shortened V by 3 bases and J by 5 bases, and 16 bases separated the two germline ends. This CDR3 region has 15 residues.

This chain links TRBV4-1 with TRBJ1-2; D not certain. This CDR3 has 16 amino acids. The ends were cut back, 0 bases at V and 7 bases at J, with 18 bases in the middle. Germline-derived CDR1 and CDR2 are MGHRA and YSYEKL. CDR3: CASSQDSSRRRFGYTF. CDR3 nucleotide sequence: TGCGCCAGCAGCCAAGATAGTAGCCGGAGGAGGTTTGGCTACACCTTC.

The V gene is TRBV3-1 (or the pseudogene TRBV3-2), the J gene TRBJ2-5; D call uncertain. The CDR3 runs 16 residues. CDR1 and CDR2 (germline): LGHDT, YNNKEL (reference sequence). Trimming shortened V by 0 bases and J by 1 base, and 12 bases separated the two germline ends. The CDR3 is CASSQDPPQFQETQYF. DNA of the CDR3: TGTGCCAGCAGCCAAGATCCTCCACAGTTCCAAGAGACCCAGTACTTC.

J is TRBJ1-3 and V is TRBV6-6; no definite D call. This CDR3 has 14 amino acids. The V gene's germline CDR1 is MNHNY and CDR2 SVGAGI (reference sequence). V was pared by 5 bases and J by 1 base, with 9 bases between. The DNA for the CDR3 is TGTGCCAGCAGTCAACGGAGTTCTGGAAACACCATATATTTT. Amino acid sequence: CASSQRSSGNTIYF.

The gene calls are TRBV11-2 and TRBJ2-5; possible D gene TRBD1, 7 bases. From germline, CDR1 is SGHAT and CDR2 FQNNGV. The V gene lost 5 bases and the J gene lost 1 base, with 14 bases spanning the gap. The CDR3 totals 15 residues. CDR3 DNA sequence: TGTGCCAGCAGCGGGCGCGGGACAGCCCAAGAGACCCAGTACTTC. Protein: CASSGRGTAQETQYF.

V and J are TRBV18 and TRBJ2-5; 7 positions match TRBD1. This CDR3 comprises 13 residues. CDR1 is KGHSH, CDR2 LQKENI, per germline. The trim removed 4 bases at V and 1 base at J, leaving 0 bases unmatched. CDR3 bases: TGTGCCAGCTCACGGGACAGCCAAGAGACCCAGTACTTC. It is translated as CASSRDSQETQYF. Full variable domain (outside the CDR3, taken from reference TRBV18 and TRBJ2-5): NAGVMQNPRHLVRRRGQEARLRCSPMKGHSHVYWYRQLPEEGLKFMVYLQKENIIDESGMPKERFSAEFPKEGPSILRIQQVVRGDSAAYFCASSRDSQETQYFGPGTRLLVL.

The CDR3 DNA sequence: TGTGCCAGCAGCCCCCACGCGGGAGGGTTGGGAAACACCATATATTTT. Its translation: CASSPHAGGLGNTIYF. V usage is TRBV7-2 and J usage is TRBJ1-3; the D is unclear. V was pared by 5 bases and J by 4 bases, with 18 bases between. The length of the CDR3 is 16 residues. The germline V gene has CDR1 SGHTA and CDR2 FQGNSA.

The chain couples TRBV19 to TRBJ2-6, with D hard to call. CDR1 is LNHDA, CDR2 SQIVND, per germline (reference sequence). V dropped 5 bases and J dropped 0 bases, with 14 bases sitting between them. CDR3 size: 17 residues. The DNA for the CDR3 is TGTGCCAGTAGTTTGACATTTACCTTCTCTGGGGCCAACGTCCTGACTTTC. Translated, it gives CASSLTFTFSGANVLTF.

The rearrangement links TRBV10-3 to TRBJ2-7; TRBD1 agrees at 9 bases. The germline CDR1 and CDR2 sequences are ENHRY and SYGVKD. The J segment lost 2 bases and the V segment lost 4 bases, leaving 6 bases of the junction unmatched. This CDR3 spans 15 amino acids. The CDR3 loop reads CAISGGQGTTYEQYF. For the CDR3, the DNA is TGTGCCATCAGTGGGGGACAGGGAACTACCTACGAGCAGTACTTC.

The chain links TRBV28 to TRBJ2-1, with D unresolved. Germline CDR1 reads MDHEN; CDR2 reads SYDVKM. Trimming took 5 bases from V and 0 from J, leaving 8 bases between them. The CDR3 consists of 14 residues. The CDR3 DNA follows: TGTGCCAGCAGTGCCCCGAGCTCCTACAATGAGCAGTTCTTC. It is translated as CASSAPSSYNEQFF. The whole variable domain, remainder taken from reference TRBV28 and TRBJ2-1, is DVKVTQSSRYLVKRTGEKVFLECVQDMDHENMFWYRQDPGLGLRLIYFSYDVKMKEKGDIPEGYSVSREKKERFSLILESASTNQTSMYLCASSAPSSYNEQFFGPGTRLTVL.

The chain recombines TRBV24-1 with TRBJ2-2, with 8 bases matching TRBD1. The V gene end was trimmed by 3 bases and the J gene end by 2 bases; junction bases not matched to a gene: 4. Germline V lookup: CDR1 KGHDR, CDR2 SFDVKD. The CDR3 loop spans 16 amino acids. In nucleotides, the CDR3 is TGTGCCACCAGTGATCCGGGGACAGGCAACACCGGGGAGCTGTTTTTT. Translation gives CATSDPGTGNTGELFF.

The CDR3 region is CASSLQGANTEAFF. The CDR3 bases are TGTGCCAGCAGCTTACAGGGGGCGAACACTGAAGCTTTCTTT. The chain employs TRBV9 and TRBJ1-1, with 9 nucleotides matching TRBD1. There are 14 residues in the CDR3. After removal of 4 bases from V and 1 base from J, the junction contained 2 bases not matched to a gene. In germline, CDR1 is SGDLS, CDR2 YYNGEE.

The gene calls are TRBV9 and TRBJ1-4; the D gene is possibly TRBD1 (5 bases). Germline assignment: CDR1 SGDLS and CDR2 YYNGEE. This CDR3 comprises 15 residues. Trimming cost V 0 bases and J 8 bases, with 14 bases left between them. The CDR3 loop reads CASSVATGPREKLFF. In DNA form, the CDR3 reads TGTGCCAGCAGCGTAGCTACAGGCCCTCGGGAAAAACTGTTTTTT. Full variable domain (outside the CDR3, taken from reference TRBV9 and TRBJ1-4): DSGVTQTPKHLITATGQRVTLRCSPRSGDLSVYWYQQSLDQGLQFLIQYYNGEERAKGNILERFSAQQFPDLHSELNLSSLELGDSALYFCASSVATGPREKLFFGSGTQLSVL.

V is TRBV2 and J is TRBJ1-2, with 11 bases that match TRBD1. The ends lost 5 bases at V and 5 bases at J; junction bases unmatched: 4. In germline, CDR1 is SNHLY, CDR2 FYNNEI. This CDR3 contains 14 residues. The CDR3 DNA follows: TGTGCCAGCAGTCGGACAGGGGGCAAGTATGGCTACACCTTC. Amino acids: CASSRTGGKYGYTF.

The chain has TRBV10-3 and TRBJ1-4, with D perhaps matching TRBD1 (6 bases). CDR3 length: 11 amino acids. Germline loops: CDR1 ENHRY, CDR2 SYGVKD. The chain's CDR3 is CATGLGEKLFF. CDR3 DNA sequence: TGTGCAACAGGGCTGGGTGAAAAACTGTTTTTT.

The rearrangement links TRBV5-1 to TRBJ1-4; 9 positions agree with TRBD1. The V gene end was trimmed by 5 bases and the J gene end by 4 bases; junction bases not matched to a gene: 3. Per germline, CDR1 SGHRS and CDR2 YFSETQ. The CDR3 covers 14 residues. CDR3 residues: CASSETGGNEKLFF. For the CDR3, the DNA is TGCGCCAGCAGTGAGACAGGGGGTAATGAAAAACTGTTTTTT.

The chain uses TRBV7-7 and TRBJ1-5, with D possibly TRBD1 on 5 matching bases. Germline V lookup: CDR1 SSHAT, CDR2 FNYEAQ (reference sequence). V shed 5 bases and J shed 4 bases, with 18 bases lying between them. The CDR3 runs 16 residues. CDR3 in DNA: TGTGCCAGCAGCGACCCCTGGGGGGGATTTAATCAGCCCCAGCATTTT. This codes for CASSDPWGGFNQPQHF.

This clone appeared a single time. This chain connects TRBV19 to TRBJ2-7, with TRBD1 matching 8 bases. The CDR3 runs to 15 residues. Germline CDR1 reads LNHDA; CDR2 reads SQIVND (reference sequence). V gave up 4 bases and J gave up 3 bases; unmatched junction bases: 8. The DNA of the CDR3 is TGTGCCAGTAGTACCCCCGGGACAGGATACTACGAGCAGTACTTC. Protein: CASSTPGTGYYEQYF. The variable domain in full, with the rest retrieved from reference TRBV19 and TRBJ2-7, is DGGITQSPKYLFRKEGQNVTLSCEQNLNHDAMYWYRQDPGQGLRLIYYSQIVNDFQKGDIAEGYSVSREKKESFPLTVTSAQKNPTAFYLCASSTPGTGYYEQYFGPGTRLTVT.